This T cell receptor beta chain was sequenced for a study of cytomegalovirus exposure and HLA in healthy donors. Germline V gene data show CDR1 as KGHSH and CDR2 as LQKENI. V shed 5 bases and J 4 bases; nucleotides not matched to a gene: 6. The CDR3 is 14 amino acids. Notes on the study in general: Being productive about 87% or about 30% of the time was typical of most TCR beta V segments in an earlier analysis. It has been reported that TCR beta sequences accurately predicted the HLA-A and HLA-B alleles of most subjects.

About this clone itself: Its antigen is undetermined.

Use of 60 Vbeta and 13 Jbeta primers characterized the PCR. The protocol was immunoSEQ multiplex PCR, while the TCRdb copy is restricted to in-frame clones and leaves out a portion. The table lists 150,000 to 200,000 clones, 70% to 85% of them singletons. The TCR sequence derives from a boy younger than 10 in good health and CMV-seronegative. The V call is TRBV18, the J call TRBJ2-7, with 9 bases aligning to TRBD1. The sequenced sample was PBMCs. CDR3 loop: CASSGQTGGYEQYF. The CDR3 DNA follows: TGTGCCAGCTCAGGCCAGACAGGGGGATACGAGCAGTACTTC.